The next 14 T cell receptor beta chains were all read from a single sample in a study of identical twins. TCRdb reanalysed the 5' RACE reads using MiXCR and keeps one entry per CDR3 protein. The sample includes some 270,000 distinct CDR3 sequences, approximately 8.3% of them seen just once. These data also formed part of another study, on yellow fever vaccine responses in identical twins.

The sequencing sample was made of CD8+ T cells sorted from blood. The receptors stem from a young woman in good health.

This clonotype appeared a few times. The chain combines TRBV2 with TRBJ2-2; 9 bases fit TRBD1. The trim removed 7 bases at V and 1 base at J, leaving 10 bases unmatched. Germline CDR1 reads SNHLY; CDR2 reads FYNNEI. The CDR3 covers 17 residues. CDR3 bases: TGTGCCAGCACCTCACGGACAGGGGTTCTGAACACCGGGGAGCTGTTTTTT. This encodes CASTSRTGVLNTGELFF.

V is TRBV10-3 and J is TRBJ2-3; 14 positions agree with TRBD2. The germline gives CDR1 ENHRY, CDR2 SYGVKD. The CDR3 runs 18 residues. V shed 4 bases and J 0 bases; nucleotides not matched to a gene: 6. The CDR3 bases are TGTGCCATCAGTGGCTCCGGGACTAGCGGGGGAAGCACAGATACGCAGTATTTT. It yields the protein CAISGSGTSGGSTDTQYF.

The table lists this clonotype with a few counts. The gene calls are TRBV28 and TRBJ2-1; 12 positions match TRBD2. The CDR3 spans 16 residues. Germline CDR1 reads MDHEN; CDR2 reads SYDVKM. The V segment lost 8 bases and the J segment 10 bases; nucleotides outside the gene matches: 15. The CDR3 DNA is TGTGCCAGCGCCTTAGGTTCTAGCGGGAGGGCCGGGGAGCAGTTCTTC. Amino acid sequence: CASALGSSGRAGEQFF.

This rearrangement joins TRBV7-3 to TRBJ2-5; 11 nucleotides agree with TRBD1. In germline, CDR1 is SGHTA, CDR2 FQGTGA. The CDR3 has 15 amino acids. The V segment lost 5 bases and the J segment 2 bases; nucleotides outside the gene matches: 4. The CDR3 DNA reads as TGTGCCAGCAGCGTCGGGACAGGGGGGCAAGAGACCCAGTACTTC. This encodes CASSVGTGGQETQYF. Together with reference TRBV7-3 and TRBJ2-5, the CDR3 gives the full variable domain: GAGVSQTPSNKVTEKGKYVELRCDPISGHTALYWYRQSLGQGPEFLIYFQGTGAADDSGLPNDRFFAVRPEGSVSTLKIQRTERGDSAVYLCASSVGTGGQETQYFGPGTRLLVL.

This clonotype has just a few counts. The gene calls are TRBV7-9 and TRBJ2-5, with TRBD2 matching over 7 bases. The CDR3 contains 17 residues. Trimming cost V 2 bases and J 5 bases; bases outside gene matches: 14. Germline assignment: CDR1 SEHNR and CDR2 FQNEAQ (reference sequence). CDR3 nucleotides: TGTGCCAGCAGCTTATCTTCGGGACTACAAACGTGGGAGACCCAGTACTTC. Protein product: CASSLSSGLQTWETQYF.

J is TRBJ1-4 and V is TRBV2, with a weak D call TRBD1 (5 bases). Trimming left V 3 bases short and J 5 bases short, with 10 bases between. This CDR3 is built from 14 residues. Germline V lookup: CDR1 SNHLY, CDR2 FYNNEI. CDR3 region: CASSETVFNEKLFF. The CDR3 region has the DNA TGTGCCAGCAGTGAGACAGTTTTCAATGAAAAACTGTTTTTT.

The chain uses TRBV25-1 and TRBJ2-3; unclear D gene. CDR3 length: 15 amino acids. Germline loops: CDR1 MGHDK, CDR2 SYGVNS. V lost 0 bases and J lost 1, with 8 bases in between. CDR3 DNA: TGTGCCAGCAGTGAATACTCGGCCGGCACAGATACGCAGTATTTT. Encoded protein: CASSEYSAGTDTQYF.

CDR3: CASSTDRGSPYEQYF. In DNA, the CDR3 is TGTGCCAGCAGCACGGACAGGGGGTCCCCCTACGAGCAGTACTTC. This chain uses TRBV12-3 or TRBV12-4 with TRBJ2-7, with 10 bases identical to TRBD1. The CDR3 runs to 15 residues. Trimming removed 6 bases from V and 2 bases from J; junction bases left unmatched: 7.

This clonotype was counted ten times or more. The J gene is TRBJ2-3, the V gene TRBV20-1; weak D call: TRBD2 (6 bases). This CDR3 comprises 14 residues. V lost 1 base and J lost 6, with 14 bases in between. Germline values: CDR1 DFQATT, CDR2 SNEGSKA (reference sequence). The CDR3 protein is CSARATGEVDTQYF. CDR3 DNA sequence: TGCAGTGCTAGAGCGACTGGGGAGGTGGATACGCAGTATTTT.

This clonotype was seen ten or more times. V and J are TRBV11-2 and TRBJ2-1; D remains ambiguous. The CDR3 runs 18 residues. V was trimmed by 6 bases and J by 0 bases, leaving 21 bases between them. From germline, CDR1 is SGHAT and CDR2 FQNNGV. This chain's CDR3 is CASSPEGWPKSSYNEQFF. DNA for the CDR3: TGTGCCAGCAGTCCAGAAGGTTGGCCAAAAAGCTCCTACAATGAGCAGTTCTTC.

This clonotype was seen repeatedly, ten times or more. J is TRBJ2-5 and V is TRBV15; D is uncertain. Germline V gene data show CDR1 as LNHNV and CDR2 as YYDKDF (reference sequence). Trimming took 1 base from V and 0 from J, leaving 9 bases between them. The CDR3 is 15 residues long. The CDR3 protein is CATSRGWQDQETQYF. CDR3 sequence (DNA): TGTGCCACCAGCAGAGGGTGGCAGGACCAAGAGACCCAGTACTTC.

The chain recombines TRBV10-3 with TRBJ2-1; TRBD1 might be the D (6 bases). Trimming removed 3 bases at V and 6 bases at J, with 9 bases between. CDR1 and CDR2 (germline): ENHRY, SYGVKD. There are 13 residues in the CDR3. CDR3 bases: TGTGCCATCAGTGAAAAAGGGGGCAATGAGCAGTTCTTC. Translation: CAISEKGGNEQFF.

The sample holds many counts of this clonotype. The chain is built from TRBV27 and TRBJ2-1; 10 bases match TRBD2. With V trimmed by 4 bases and J by 1 base, 1 base remained unmatched. From germline, CDR1 is MNHEY and CDR2 SMNVEV (reference sequence). This CDR3 has 15 residues. CDR3 nucleotide sequence: TGTGCCAGCAGTTCACTAGCGGGGTCCTACAATGAGCAGTTCTTC. Translation gives CASSSLAGSYNEQFF.

This clonotype came up a few times. This rearrangement joins TRBV2 to TRBJ2-2; tentatively, D is TRBD1 (5 bases). Germline lookup yields CDR1 SNHLY and CDR2 FYNNEI. This CDR3 has 14 residues. V was clipped by 1 base and J by 4 bases, with 7 bases between them. The CDR3: CASSEDRTTGELFF. The CDR3 DNA reads TGTGCCAGCAGTGAAGACAGGACCACCGGGGAGCTGTTTTTT.